What follows is one TCR beta chain and its context. Its antigen is currently unknown. Germline V gene lookup returns CDR1 WNHNN and CDR2 SYGVQD (reference sequence). Trimming took off 7 bases at V and 0 bases at J, with 13 bases between the two ends. The CDR3 sequence is 14 residues long. This table comes from immunoSEQ multiplex PCR, and its TCRdb copy is limited to in-frame clones, with some not included. The table includes 85,000 to 90,000 clones, 80% to 95% detected once. The data are from a study of OX40 agonist ivuxolimab in advanced cancers. Study-wide background: Patients treated during dose escalation were battling hepatocellular carcinoma, melanoma, renal cell or head and neck cancer. At under 85% male, the cohort had a mean age of approximately 64 years, ranging from roughly 20 to 80. Enrollees could have had prior anti-PD-1, anti-PD-L1 or anti-CTLA-4 therapy, which 35% to 40% had received. Study observations and caveats: The study did not work out the antigen specificity of the expanded peripheral T cells.

The J gene is TRBJ2-7, the V gene TRBV10-1; the D call may be TRBD1 or TRBD2 (5 bases each). This TCR derives from an adult with an advanced solid tumor such as melanoma, head and neck, liver or kidney cancer. The specimen comprised CD4+ or CD8+ T cells sorted from blood, sampled in a trial of the OX40 agonist ivuxolimab. The CDR3 DNA reads TGCGCCAGCAAACGGGACCGCTACTCCTACGAGCAGTACTTC. This translates into CASKRDRYSYEQYF.